Reported below is one T cell receptor beta chain. Antigen specificity is unknown. This entry belongs to a study of neoadjuvant nivolumab and ipilimumab in lung cancer. Findings and caveats of the study: Blood richness before therapy tracked richness in tumors resected after neoadjuvant therapy. TCR sequencing covered a small number of samples. From pretherapy to surgery, tumor richness and clonality rose with dual therapy.

V was pared by 4 bases and J by 8 bases, with 15 bases between. The germline CDR1 and CDR2 sequences are SGHRS and YFSETQ. The CDR3 is made up of 13 amino acids. Assay used: immunoSEQ multiplex PCR; TCRdb lists only in-frame clones, some missing. The table shows 39,000 or so clones, with 85% to 90% occurring only once. The TCR originated in an adult with non-small cell lung cancer. Specimen: peripheral blood, collected before neoadjuvant nivolumab, alone or with ipilimumab. The V and J genes are TRBV5-1 and TRBJ1-2; D not certain. CDR3 nucleotides: TGCGCCAGCAGCCCGGGCGGGGAAGGAGGCTACACCTTC. Translating gives CASSPGGEGGYTF.